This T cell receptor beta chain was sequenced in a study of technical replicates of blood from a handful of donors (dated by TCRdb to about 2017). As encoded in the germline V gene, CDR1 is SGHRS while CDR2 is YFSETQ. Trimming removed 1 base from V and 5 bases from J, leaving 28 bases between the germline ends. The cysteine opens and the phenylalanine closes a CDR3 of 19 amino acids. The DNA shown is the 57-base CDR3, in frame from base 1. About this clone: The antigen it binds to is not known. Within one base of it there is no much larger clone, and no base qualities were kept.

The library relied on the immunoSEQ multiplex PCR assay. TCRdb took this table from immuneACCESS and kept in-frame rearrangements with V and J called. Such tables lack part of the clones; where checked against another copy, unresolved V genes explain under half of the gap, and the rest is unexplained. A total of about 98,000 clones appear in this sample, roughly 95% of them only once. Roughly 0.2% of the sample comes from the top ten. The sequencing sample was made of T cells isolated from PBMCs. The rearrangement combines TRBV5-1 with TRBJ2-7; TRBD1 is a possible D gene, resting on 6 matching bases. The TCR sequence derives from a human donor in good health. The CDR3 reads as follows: CASSLQGLDRPADLDEQYF. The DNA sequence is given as TGCGCCAGCAGCTTGCAGGGCCTCGACAGGCCCGCGGATTTGGACGAGCAGTACTTC.